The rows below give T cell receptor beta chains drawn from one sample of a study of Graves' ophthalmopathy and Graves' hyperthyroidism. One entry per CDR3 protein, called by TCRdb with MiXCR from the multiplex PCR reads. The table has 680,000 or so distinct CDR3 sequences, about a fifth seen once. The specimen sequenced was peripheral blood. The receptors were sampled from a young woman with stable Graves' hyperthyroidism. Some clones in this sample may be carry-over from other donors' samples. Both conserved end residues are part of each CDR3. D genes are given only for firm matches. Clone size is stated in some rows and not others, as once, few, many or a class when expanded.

TGTGCCAGCAGCCATGCTAGCGGGGGGGCCCCAGGGGAGCTGTTTTTT	CASSHASGGAPGELFF	TRBD2	TRBJ2-2	few	TRBV3-1
TGTGCCAGCAGTTACTCGGCAGGGGCTGGGGGCGGCTACACCTTC	CASSYSAGAGGGYTF	NA	TRBJ1-2	many	TRBV6-5
TGTGCCAGCAGTTACTCTGGCAGGGGGACACCTGAAGCTTTCTTT	CASSYSGRGTPEAFF	TRBD1	TRBJ1-1	many	TRBV6-2/TRBV6-3
TGTGCCAGCAGTTTAAGTTGGGCGAACACCGGGGAGCTGTTTTTT	CASSLSWANTGELFF	NA	TRBJ2-2	many	TRBV12-3/TRBV12-4
TGCAGTGCTAGGGAAGGGACTAGCGTGCCCTACGAGCAGTACTTC	CSAREGTSVPYEQYF	TRBD2	TRBJ2-7	NA	TRBV20-1
TGCGCCAGCAGCTTGGGGGGGCGGACGGTCGCCTACGAGCAGTACTTC	CASSLGGRTVAYEQYF	NA	TRBJ2-7	many	TRBV5-1
TGTGCCAGCAGCGGACGGTTCTATGGCTACACCTTC	CASSGRFYGYTF	NA	TRBJ1-2	many	TRBV12-3/TRBV12-4
TGTGCCAGCAGTTACTTCGGGACAGATGAGACCCAGTACTTC	CASSYFGTDETQYF	TRBD1	TRBJ2-5	many	TRBV6-5
TGTGCCAGCAGCCCGGGACAGGGGATTTTCGCTTTCTTT	CASSPGQGIFAFF	TRBD1	TRBJ1-1	many	TRBV3-1
TGTGCCAGCAGAGGGGATGGGGAAAACTATGGCTACACCTTC	CASRGDGENYGYTF	NA	TRBJ1-2	many	TRBV2
TGCGCCAGCAGCCGAAGACAGGGGCGATTTGTCGCCGGGGAGCTGTTTTTT	CASSRRQGRFVAGELFF	TRBD1	TRBJ2-2	NA	TRBV4-1
TGTGCCAGCAGCCGCCTAGTTGCGGGGTTAGGCGAGCAGTACTTC	CASSRLVAGLGEQYF	NA	TRBJ2-7	many	TRBV13
TGTGCCAGCAGCTTAGTGAAGAGCTACGAGCAGTACTTC	CASSLVKSYEQYF	NA	TRBJ2-7	many	TRBV11-2
TGTGCCAGCAGTTTTAGGGAAGGGCGAGAAGCTTTCTTT	CASSFREGREAFF	NA	TRBJ1-1	many	TRBV12-3/TRBV12-4
TGCGCCAGCAGCTTGGAGCCAGGAGGGAGATACGAGCAGTACTTC	CASSLEPGGRYEQYF	NA	TRBJ2-7	many	TRBV5-1
TGCAGCGTTGAAGAGGCTAGCGGGAGGGCCGTTTTCCTTACGCAGTATTTT	CSVEEASGRAVFLTQYF	TRBD2	TRBJ2-3	few	TRBV29-1
TGTGCCAGCAGTTACTCGGAGACAGGGACTGAAGCTTTCTTT	CASSYSETGTEAFF	TRBD1	TRBJ1-1	many	TRBV6-5
TGTGCCAGCAGTGAACGGGTACCGAACACCGGGGAGCTGTTTTTT	CASSERVPNTGELFF	NA	TRBJ2-2	many	TRBV6-1
TGTGCCAGCAGCTTAGGACAGGGGGCGCAAAATGGCTACACCTTC	CASSLGQGAQNGYTF	TRBD1	TRBJ1-2	NA	TRBV13
TGTGCCAGTAGTATTCTATCAGCCGGACAGGGCGGAAATCAGCCCCAGCATTTT	CASSILSAGQGGNQPQHF	TRBD1	TRBJ1-5	NA	TRBV19
TGTGCCAGCAGCTTAGCTCGGGAGGGCACTGGGGAGCTGTTTTTT	CASSLAREGTGELFF	TRBD2	TRBJ2-2	NA	TRBV11-2
TGCAGCGTGGGGACAGGATCGGTGGGAAACACCATATATTTT	CSVGTGSVGNTIYF	TRBD1	TRBJ1-3	few	TRBV29-1
TGCGCCAGCAGCTTAACCGGGACAGGAGACAATCAGCCCCAGCATTTT	CASSLTGTGDNQPQHF	TRBD1	TRBJ1-5	many	TRBV5-1
TGTGCCAGCAGCTCCGTCAGGGTACGGAAGACCCAGTACTTC	CASSSVRVRKTQYF	NA	TRBJ2-5	NA	TRBV7-9
TGTGCCTGGAGACCCCCGGGACAGAGGAACACTGAAGCTTTCTTT	CAWRPPGQRNTEAFF	TRBD1	TRBJ1-1	NA	TRBV30
TGCGCCAGCAGCTTGGTTCCGGGACAGTCTGGAAACACCATATATTTT	CASSLVPGQSGNTIYF	TRBD1	TRBJ1-3	many	TRBV5-1
TGTGCCAGCGTGCGAGGGGTGGGCACTGAAGCTTTCTTT	CASVRGVGTEAFF	NA	TRBJ1-1	NA	TRBV3-1
TGTGCCAGCAGCGTAGAAGGGTCGATCACTGAAGCTTTCTTT	CASSVEGSITEAFF	NA	TRBJ1-1	many	TRBV9
TGTGCCAGCAGCTTTGGGTCCCGGGGCACTAACTATGGCTACACCTTC	CASSFGSRGTNYGYTF	NA	TRBJ1-2	NA	TRBV11-2
TGTGCCAGCAGTAAAGGACAGGGAACAGATACGCAGTATTTT	CASSKGQGTDTQYF	TRBD1	TRBJ2-3	NA	TRBV27
TGTGCCAGCAGCTTAGATCGCGTACCGGACAGGCAGTACTTC	CASSLDRVPDRQYF	NA	TRBJ2-7	many	TRBV11-2
TGCGCCAGCAGCTTTGGGGGCTCCGCCGGCTACACCTTC	CASSFGGSAGYTF	NA	TRBJ1-2	NA	TRBV5-1
TGCGCCAGCAGCCCAGGGTATAACTATGGCTACACCTTC	CASSPGYNYGYTF	NA	TRBJ1-2	many	TRBV5-1
TGCAGCGCTACCGGGGTTGCGGGAGGGGTGAACACCGGGGAGCTGTTTTTT	CSATGVAGGVNTGELFF	TRBD2	TRBJ2-2	few	TRBV29-1
TGTGCCAGCAGTTGGGCGGGGTATAATTCACCCCTCCACTTT	CASSWAGYNSPLHF	NA	TRBJ1-6	many	TRBV12-3/TRBV12-4
TGTGCCAGCAGTCCCGTGATAAGAGTTATAACAGGGGACTCCTACGAGCAGTACTTC	CASSPVIRVITGDSYEQYF	TRBD1	TRBJ2-7	many	TRBV28
TGTGCCAGCAGTTACTCCGGGACAGCGAACACTGAAGCTTTCTTT	CASSYSGTANTEAFF	TRBD1	TRBJ1-1	many	TRBV6-5
TGTGCCAGTTCTTCTTTTACGGATCAGCCCCAGCATTTT	CASSSFTDQPQHF	NA	TRBJ1-5	many	TRBV12-3/TRBV12-4
TGCAGAGGCCGGGACACGAACTCTGAAGCTTTCTTT	CRGRDTNSEAFF	NA	TRBJ1-1	NA	TRBV29-1
TGTGCCAGCAGTCCCTTTCGGGGTGTTCAGCCCCAGCATTTT	CASSPFRGVQPQHF	NA	TRBJ1-5	NA	TRBV6-2/TRBV6-3
TGCAGTGCTAGTCGGGCGGGACGAGCGGGCGAGCAGTACTTC	CSASRAGRAGEQYF	NA	TRBJ2-7	many	TRBV20-1
TGTGCCAGCAGTTTATCTCTGTCGGTTTACGAGCAGTACTTC	CASSLSLSVYEQYF	NA	TRBJ2-7	NA	TRBV28
TGTGCCAGCAGTTTAGTCCGGGCAGGGAACTATGGCTACACCTTC	CASSLVRAGNYGYTF	NA	TRBJ1-2	few	TRBV12-3/TRBV12-4
TGTGCCAGTACCGACAGGGGGAGGCAGCCCCAGCATTTT	CASTDRGRQPQHF	TRBD1	TRBJ1-5	many	TRBV19
TGTGCCAGCAGTTCTTGGGGACGGGGGCCTGGGGAGCAGTACTTC	CASSSWGRGPGEQYF	NA	TRBJ2-7	NA	TRBV12-3/TRBV12-4